Listed below are T cell receptor beta chains from one sample, sequenced in a study of T cell repertoires in cytomegalovirus infection. Each CDR3 protein gets one entry after TCRdb re-called the reads with MiXCR. The data contain about 260,000 distinct CDR3 sequences, around 15% of them singletons. Sequenced material: PBMCs. Receptor source: a human donor in good health (CMV status not recorded). Some clones in this sample may be carry-over from other donors' samples. CDR3s include the opening cysteine and the closing phenylalanine or tryptophan. Each record gives: D gene, J gene, V gene, clone size, CDR3 DNA, CDR3 protein. The D gene is left open where the match is weak. Part of the rows lack a size; the others show once, few, many or a class for expanded clones.

d_call: NA
j_call: TRBJ1-1
v_call: TRBV7-2
clone_size: many
cdr3_nt: TGTGCCAGCAGCTCCTCACAAAATCTAGAAGCTTTCTTT
cdr3_aa: CASSSSQNLEAFF

d_call: TRBD2
j_call: TRBJ2-5
v_call: TRBV7-2
clone_size: many
cdr3_nt: TGTGCCAGCAGCGTAGGGGAGCGGGGGGAGACCCAGTACTTC
cdr3_aa: CASSVGERGETQYF

d_call: TRBD1
j_call: TRBJ2-5
v_call: TRBV2
clone_size: many
cdr3_nt: TGTGCCAGCAGTGATGCAGGGGGTAAAGAGACCCAGTACTTC
cdr3_aa: CASSDAGGKETQYF

d_call: NA
j_call: TRBJ2-7
v_call: TRBV6-5
clone_size: many
cdr3_nt: TGTGCCAGCAGTTACTCGCACGGATCCTACGAGCAGTACTTC
cdr3_aa: CASSYSHGSYEQYF

d_call: NA
j_call: TRBJ2-3
v_call: TRBV11-3
clone_size: many
cdr3_nt: TGTGCCAGCAGCTCTCGAATAGGGAAGAGCACAGATACGCAGTATTTT
cdr3_aa: CASSSRIGKSTDTQYF

d_call: NA
j_call: TRBJ1-2
v_call: TRBV28
clone_size: NA
cdr3_nt: TGTGCCAGCAGTTTGATCCAAAACTATGGCTACACCTTC
cdr3_aa: CASSLIQNYGYTF

d_call: TRBD1
j_call: TRBJ1-1
v_call: TRBV7-2
clone_size: many
cdr3_nt: TGTGCCAGCAGCTTTGTCCCACAGGGGATAGGACGGAACACTGAAGCTTTCTTT
cdr3_aa: CASSFVPQGIGRNTEAFF

d_call: NA
j_call: TRBJ2-7
v_call: TRBV6-2/TRBV6-3
clone_size: few
cdr3_nt: TGTGCCAGCAGGCACCCACAGGTTTCGGGCTACGAGCAGTACTTC
cdr3_aa: CASRHPQVSGYEQYF

d_call: TRBD1
j_call: TRBJ2-3
v_call: TRBV7-9
clone_size: many
cdr3_nt: TGTGCCAGCAGCCGACAGGGAGATACGCAGTATTTT
cdr3_aa: CASSRQGDTQYF

d_call: NA
j_call: TRBJ1-2
v_call: TRBV18
clone_size: many
cdr3_nt: TGTGCCAGCTCACCAGGCGATGGCTACACCTTC
cdr3_aa: CASSPGDGYTF

d_call: TRBD1
j_call: TRBJ1-1
v_call: TRBV6-5
clone_size: many
cdr3_nt: TGTGCCAGCAACGCCTTAACAGGGGACAGGGGGGGCGGCCCTGAAGCTTTCTTT
cdr3_aa: CASNALTGDRGGGPEAFF

d_call: NA
j_call: TRBJ2-1
v_call: TRBV7-2
clone_size: many
cdr3_nt: TGTGCCAGCAGCTTATCGGTATCGGGGAATGAGCAGTTCTTC
cdr3_aa: CASSLSVSGNEQFF

d_call: NA
j_call: TRBJ2-5
v_call: TRBV7-3
clone_size: NA
cdr3_nt: TGTACCAGCAGCTATGTTGTGGGCAGCCAAAAGACCCAGTACTTC
cdr3_aa: CTSSYVVGSQKTQYF

d_call: NA
j_call: TRBJ2-2
v_call: TRBV7-6
clone_size: many
cdr3_nt: TGTGCCAGCAGCATCCGTGGCGGGAACACCGGGGAGCTGTTTTTT
cdr3_aa: CASSIRGGNTGELFF

d_call: TRBD2
j_call: TRBJ2-1
v_call: TRBV7-7
clone_size: few
cdr3_nt: TGTGCTAGCAGCTTAGCCGGGACTACCTACAATGAGCAGTTCTTC
cdr3_aa: CASSLAGTTYNEQFF

d_call: TRBD2
j_call: TRBJ2-7
v_call: TRBV20-1
clone_size: NA
cdr3_nt: TGCAGTGCTAAGCGGGACGGGAGGGACGAGCAGTACTTC
cdr3_aa: CSAKRDGRDEQYF

d_call: NA
j_call: TRBJ1-5
v_call: TRBV28
clone_size: many
cdr3_nt: TGTGCCAGCAGATTTATTAGGTTTCAGCCCCAGCATTTT
cdr3_aa: CASRFIRFQPQHF

d_call: NA
j_call: TRBJ1-5
v_call: TRBV15
clone_size: many
cdr3_nt: TGTGCCACCAGCAGAGCTAGGGTTCAGCCCCAGCATTTT
cdr3_aa: CATSRARVQPQHF

d_call: TRBD1
j_call: TRBJ2-1
v_call: TRBV27
clone_size: many
cdr3_nt: TGTGCCAGCAGCCCGAAGCCGGGACAGGGGAAGATTGAGCAGTTCTTC
cdr3_aa: CASSPKPGQGKIEQFF

d_call: NA
j_call: TRBJ1-6
v_call: TRBV10-3
clone_size: many
cdr3_nt: TGTGCCATTAGGGGTGCGCTGGATAATTCACCCCTCCACTTT
cdr3_aa: CAIRGALDNSPLHF

d_call: NA
j_call: TRBJ2-7
v_call: TRBV7-8
clone_size: many
cdr3_nt: TGTGCCAGCAGCTTGGGGGGACCGGGACAGCCCCCCCAGCAGTACTTC
cdr3_aa: CASSLGGPGQPPQQYF

d_call: NA
j_call: TRBJ2-5
v_call: TRBV27
clone_size: NA
cdr3_nt: TGTGCCAGCAGTTTTCGAGGGGCGTGGGAGACCCAGTACTTC
cdr3_aa: CASSFRGAWETQYF

d_call: NA
j_call: TRBJ1-1
v_call: TRBV20-1
clone_size: NA
cdr3_nt: TGCAGTGCCCCTGGGGCAGGGAACACTGAAGCTTTCTTT
cdr3_aa: CSAPGAGNTEAFF

d_call: TRBD1
j_call: TRBJ2-3
v_call: TRBV6-6
clone_size: NA
cdr3_nt: TGTGCCAGCAGACGGACAGGGGCGGGAGATACGCAGTATTTT
cdr3_aa: CASRRTGAGDTQYF

d_call: NA
j_call: TRBJ1-1
v_call: TRBV5-6
clone_size: few
cdr3_nt: TGTGCCAGCAGAAGAAGGGTAGGTGGTGAAGCTTTCTTT
cdr3_aa: CASRRRVGGEAFF

d_call: NA
j_call: TRBJ2-4
v_call: TRBV7-9
clone_size: NA
cdr3_nt: TGTGCCAGCGTGGGCTACAACCTAGCCAAAAACATTCAGTACTTC
cdr3_aa: CASVGYNLAKNIQYF

d_call: NA
j_call: TRBJ1-1
v_call: TRBV29-1
clone_size: few
cdr3_nt: TGCAGCGTTGACAGGGTCCGCGGCACTGAAGCTTTCTTT
cdr3_aa: CSVDRVRGTEAFF

d_call: TRBD1
j_call: TRBJ1-3
v_call: TRBV28
clone_size: NA
cdr3_nt: TGTGCCAGCAGTCCTCTTGGGGACAGTTCTGGAAACACCATATATTTT
cdr3_aa: CASSPLGDSSGNTIYF

d_call: NA
j_call: TRBJ1-5
v_call: TRBV28
clone_size: many
cdr3_nt: TGTGCCAGCAGTGATCAGCCCCAGCATTTT
cdr3_aa: CASSDQPQHF

d_call: TRBD2
j_call: TRBJ2-1
v_call: TRBV2
clone_size: few
cdr3_nt: TGTGCCAGCAGTCCGACTAGCGGGGCCCCCTACAATGAGCAGTTCTTC
cdr3_aa: CASSPTSGAPYNEQFF

d_call: TRBD2
j_call: TRBJ2-7
v_call: TRBV4-2
clone_size: many
cdr3_nt: TGTGCCAGCAGCCAAGAAATCCCGACTAGCGGGAGGGATGAGCAGTACTTC
cdr3_aa: CASSQEIPTSGRDEQYF

d_call: TRBD1
j_call: TRBJ2-7
v_call: TRBV24-1
clone_size: few
cdr3_nt: TGTGCCACCAGTGATCCCCAACCGGGACAGAGGGACGAGCAGTACTTC
cdr3_aa: CATSDPQPGQRDEQYF

d_call: NA
j_call: TRBJ2-1
v_call: TRBV7-2
clone_size: many
cdr3_nt: TGTGCCAGCAGCTGGTCCCAGGGGCGGTCCTACAATGAGCAGTTCTTC
cdr3_aa: CASSWSQGRSYNEQFF

d_call: NA
j_call: TRBJ1-1
v_call: TRBV5-5
clone_size: NA
cdr3_nt: TGTGCCAGCAGCTTGGCAGGTCGAGGAGCTGAAGCTTTCTTT
cdr3_aa: CASSLAGRGAEAFF

d_call: NA
j_call: TRBJ2-1
v_call: TRBV5-4
clone_size: few
cdr3_nt: TGTGCCAGCAGCTTGGCCAGGGGGACTTACAATGAGCAGTTCTTC
cdr3_aa: CASSLARGTYNEQFF

d_call: NA
j_call: TRBJ1-2
v_call: TRBV20-1
clone_size: NA
cdr3_nt: TGCAGTGCTAGAACGAGGAAGGGCTACACCTTC
cdr3_aa: CSARTRKGYTF

d_call: TRBD1
j_call: TRBJ1-1
v_call: TRBV7-6
clone_size: NA
cdr3_nt: TGTGCCAGCAGCTTAGTCGGACAGGGGGCTACTGAAGCTTTCTTT
cdr3_aa: CASSLVGQGATEAFF

d_call: TRBD2
j_call: TRBJ2-5
v_call: TRBV28
clone_size: NA
cdr3_nt: TGTGCCAGCAGTTTATCGGGAGGGGCGGTCGCCAGTAGAGAGACCCAGTACTTC
cdr3_aa: CASSLSGGAVASRETQYF

d_call: TRBD2
j_call: TRBJ2-1
v_call: TRBV5-1
clone_size: many
cdr3_nt: TGCGCCAGCAGCTTACCTAGCGGGCCCAATGAGCAGTTCTTC
cdr3_aa: CASSLPSGPNEQFF

d_call: TRBD2
j_call: TRBJ2-1
v_call: TRBV6-5
clone_size: NA
cdr3_nt: TGTGCCAGCAGTTACTCGGGACAAGCGGGAGTCGATGAGCAGTTCTTC
cdr3_aa: CASSYSGQAGVDEQFF